This TCR beta chain was sequenced during a study of shared clonotypes between healthy human individuals. Study-level information: Per-donor plates numbered three CD4 naive, three CD4 memory, two CD8 naive and one CD8 memory. Study outcomes and limitations: It was the few donors that limited the genetic and exposure-history diversity represented.

This clone showed up just a few times. Its antigen is currently unknown. Every contributor of samples was a Caucasian grown-up residing in Nashville, Tennessee. The V segment lost 3 bases and the J segment 1 base; nucleotides outside the gene matches: 5. Germline CDR1 is LGHNA and CDR2 is YSLEER. The CDR3 covers 15 residues. Researchers divided each subset's genomic DNA evenly across several immunoSEQ plates. The table came from immunoSEQ multiplex PCR; TCRdb's copy has only in-frame clones and leaves some out. The sample has about 1 million clones; 65% to 80% are singletons. This receptor was obtained from a man aged 18 to 29 in good health. V and J are TRBV4-3 and TRBJ1-1; 7 bases match TRBD1. Specimen: memory CD4+ T cells sorted from blood. Subset reported: CD45RA-negative fraction. This CDR3 reads CASSHRQGKNTEAFF. The CDR3 nucleotides are TGCGCCAGCAGCCACCGACAGGGAAAGAACACTGAAGCTTTCTTT.